Following are 29 T cell receptor beta chains from one sample sequenced in a study of neurological immune-mediated disorders. TCRdb reanalysed the 5' RACE reads using MiXCR and keeps one entry per CDR3 protein. The table lists under 90,000 distinct CDR3 sequences, approximately 10% of them singletons. Time point described: longitudinal time-point 1 (baseline). Sequenced: PBMCs. The receptors come from a man aged 25-40 years in good health.

The V gene is TRBV5-1, the J gene TRBJ2-7, with 9 bases that match TRBD1. The CDR3 consists of 16 residues. V lost 5 bases to trimming and J lost 7 bases; unmatched junction nucleotides: 16. Germline CDR1 SGHRS, CDR2 YFSETQ. The CDR3 reads CASSAGPQQGAGEQYF. The DNA for the CDR3 is TGCGCCAGCAGTGCCGGCCCCCAACAGGGGGCAGGAGAGCAGTACTTC.

The rearrangement uses TRBV14 and TRBJ1-4, with 7 positions matching TRBD1. CDR1 is SGHDN, CDR2 FVKESK, per germline. V was pared by 7 bases and J by 6 bases, with 14 bases of the junction left unmatched. The CDR3 is 16 amino acids. CDR3: CASKPSRGRGDEKLFF. The DNA of the CDR3 is TGTGCCAGCAAACCAAGTAGGGGGCGCGGGGATGAAAAACTGTTTTTT. Full variable domain (missing parts from reference TRBV14 and TRBJ1-4): EAGVTQFPSHSVIEKGQTVTLRCDPISGHDNLYWYRRVMGKEIKFLLHFVKESKQDESGMPNNRFLAERTGGTYSTLKVQPAELEDSGVYFCASKPSRGRGDEKLFFGSGTQLSVL.

This clonotype was picked up many times. V gene TRBV2 combines with J gene TRBJ2-3; possible D gene TRBD2, 6 bases. Trimming took 3 bases from V and 0 from J, leaving 19 bases between them. There are 18 residues in the CDR3. Per germline, CDR1 SNHLY and CDR2 FYNNEI. CDR3 nucleotide sequence: TGTGCCAGCAGTGATCCGGGAGCGGGCACGACTAGCACAGATACGCAGTATTTT. It specifies CASSDPGAGTTSTDTQYF.

This clonotype showed up many times. The genes are TRBV12-3 or TRBV12-4 and TRBJ2-5; no clear D gene. The CDR3 spans 13 residues. V lost 1 base and J lost 2, with 5 bases in between. For the CDR3, the DNA is TGTGCCAGCAGTTTAGACGGACAAGAGACCCAGTACTTC. This gives the protein CASSLDGQETQYF.

This clonotype was seen at least ten times. The J gene is TRBJ2-7, the V gene TRBV12-3 or TRBV12-4; maybe TRBD1 (5 bases). This CDR3 is built from 13 residues. Between the trimmed V and J ends, which lost 1 base and 1 base, there was a span of 5 bases. The CDR3 spells CASSLGQSYEQYF. The CDR3 DNA follows: TGTGCCAGCAGTTTAGGACAGTCCTACGAGCAGTACTTC.

This clonotype was seen many times. V is TRBV5-1 and J is TRBJ2-7; TRBD1 agrees at 7 bases. Per germline, CDR1 SGHRS and CDR2 YFSETQ. The CDR3 totals 16 residues. V lost 0 bases and J lost 2; bases outside the gene matches: 8. CDR3 in amino acids: CASSLAPGQSPYEQYF. For the CDR3, the DNA is TGCGCCAGCAGCTTGGCACCGGGACAGAGCCCCTACGAGCAGTACTTC.

This clonotype was counted ten times or more. This chain uses TRBV2 with TRBJ1-5; 11 bases fit TRBD1. The CDR3 covers 18 residues. Germline assignment: CDR1 SNHLY and CDR2 FYNNEI. After removal of 5 bases from V and 2 bases from J, the junction contained 11 bases not matched to a gene. CDR3 loop: CASSPPGQGVGGNQPQHF. The CDR3 DNA reads as TGTGCCAGCAGTCCTCCGGGACAGGGGGTAGGAGGCAATCAGCCCCAGCATTTT.

This clonotype has a count of ten or more. V gene TRBV5-1 combines with J gene TRBJ2-7; maybe TRBD2 (5 bases). The germline V gene has CDR1 SGHRS and CDR2 YFSETQ. V lost 7 bases and J 3 bases, leaving 11 bases between the germline ends. The CDR3 loop spans 12 amino acids. The CDR3 here is CASSSGGYEQYF. The CDR3 DNA is TGCGCCAGCTCAAGCGGTGGCTACGAGCAGTACTTC.

There are many counts of this clonotype. This chain links TRBV25-1 with TRBJ2-1; 12 bases map to TRBD2. The CDR3 totals 15 residues. Trimming took 5 bases from V and 3 from J; bases not matched to a gene: 2. Per the germline V gene, CDR1 is MGHDK and CDR2 is SYGVNS. CDR3 coding DNA: TGTGCCAGCAGTCTAGCGGGAGGGATCTACAATGAGCAGTTCTTC. This encodes CASSLAGGIYNEQFF.

This clonotype was seen repeatedly, ten times or more. The V call is TRBV5-1, the J call TRBJ2-3; no clear D gene. CDR1 and CDR2 from the germline V gene are SGHRS and YFSETQ. The CDR3 spans 13 residues. The V end lost 2 bases, the J end lost 3 bases, and 7 bases lay between the germline ends. CDR3 coding DNA: TGCGCCAGCAGCTTAGAGGTGACAGATACGCAGTATTTT. The encoded protein is CASSLEVTDTQYF.

This clonotype has a count of ten or more. The rearrangement links TRBV27 to TRBJ1-3; D gene unclear. CDR1 is MNHEY and CDR2 is SMNVEV in the germline V gene (reference sequence). The V end was cut by 8 bases, the J end by 2 bases, with 19 bases between. The CDR3 has 16 residues. CDR3 in amino acids: CASSEGFGVAGNTIYF. In DNA, the CDR3 is TGTGCCAGCTCGGAGGGCTTCGGGGTGGCTGGAAACACCATATATTTT.

This clonotype was seen at least ten times. V usage is TRBV4-1 and J usage is TRBJ2-5; 7 nucleotides match TRBD1. The germline CDR1 and CDR2 sequences are MGHRA and YSYEKL. This CDR3 contains 13 residues. Trimming at V came to 6 bases and at J to 4 bases, leaving 5 bases not matched to a gene. The CDR3 here is CASSYRGGETQYF. CDR3 coding DNA: TGCGCCAGCAGTTACAGGGGCGGAGAGACCCAGTACTTC.

In this sample, this clonotype turned up many times. The genes are TRBV2 and TRBJ2-1; D may correspond to TRBD1 or TRBD2 (5 bases each). Germline V gene lookup returns CDR1 SNHLY and CDR2 FYNNEI. The V end was cut by 0 bases, the J end by 14 bases, with 11 bases between. CDR3 size: 12 residues. DNA of the CDR3: TGTGCCAGCAGTGAAGCGCAATTGGGGGAGTTCTTC. Translated, it gives CASSEAQLGEFF.

Many counts were recorded for this clonotype. V usage is TRBV5-1 and J usage is TRBJ2-1, with 12 bases identical to TRBD2. V shed 2 bases, J shed 5 bases, and the junction held 2 bases outside the gene matches. CDR1 and CDR2 (germline): SGHRS, YFSETQ. The length of the CDR3 is 15 residues. The CDR3 spells CASSFRLAGDNEQFF. CDR3 nucleotide sequence: TGCGCCAGCAGCTTCCGACTAGCGGGAGACAATGAGCAGTTCTTC. Complete variable domain (other parts from reference TRBV5-1 and TRBJ2-1): KAGVTQTPRYLIKTRGQQVTLSCSPISGHRSVSWYQQTPGQGLQFLFEYFSETQRNKGNFPGRFSGRQFSNSRSEMNVSTLELGDSALYLCASSFRLAGDNEQFFGPGTRLTVL.

On this clonotype: A read error may produce the germline difference seen at one junction end. J is TRBJ2-1 and V is TRBV3-1; TRBD2 matches 8 bases. The CDR3 consists of 14 residues. CDR1 and CDR2 (germline): LGHDT, YNNKEL (reference sequence). The CDR3 sequence: CARSQEWTSRKQFF. DNA of the CDR3: TGTGCCCGCAGCCAAGAATGGACTAGCAGAAAACAGTTCTTC.

Ten or more counts support this clonotype. The V and J genes are TRBV3-1 and TRBJ2-1, with D possibly matching TRBD1 (6 bases). Trimming pared 2 bases from V and 10 bases from J, leaving 12 bases between. The CDR3 totals 13 residues. Per germline, CDR1 LGHDT and CDR2 YNNKEL (reference sequence). The CDR3 here is CASSQWGPGEQFF. In DNA form, the CDR3 reads TGTGCCAGCAGCCAATGGGGGCCGGGAGAGCAGTTCTTC.

The CDR3 here is CASSLRKKPGLAGEDNEQFF. The CDR3, as DNA: TGTGCCAGCAGCTTAAGAAAGAAACCGGGACTAGCGGGAGAGGACAATGAGCAGTTCTTC. The chain links TRBV3-1 to TRBJ2-1; 14 positions match TRBD2. Germline V gene data show CDR1 as LGHDT and CDR2 as YNNKEL (reference sequence). Losses at the gene ends were 5 bases for V and 5 bases for J; bases not matched to a gene: 17. This CDR3 region has 20 residues.

This clonotype was recorded at least ten times. This chain connects TRBV18 to TRBJ2-3, with D unresolved. This CDR3 is 16 amino acids long. Germline values: CDR1 KGHSH, CDR2 LQKENI. Trimming pared 0 bases from V and 1 base from J, leaving 11 bases between. CDR3 nucleotide sequence: TGTGCCAGCTCACCACCGAAAACCCCCGGCACAGATACGCAGTATTTT. Translating it yields CASSPPKTPGTDTQYF. Full variable domain (missing parts from reference TRBV18 and TRBJ2-3): NAGVMQNPRHLVRRRGQEARLRCSPMKGHSHVYWYRQLPEEGLKFMVYLQKENIIDESGMPKERFSAEFPKEGPSILRIQQVVRGDSAAYFCASSPPKTPGTDTQYFGPGTRLTVL.

This clonotype has a count of ten or more. V gene TRBV11-2 combines with J gene TRBJ2-5, with no clear D. Per germline, CDR1 SGHAT and CDR2 FQNNGV. Trimming removed 5 bases at V and 4 bases at J, with 14 bases between. The CDR3 is 14 amino acids. Here the CDR3 reads CASSPPPSSETQYF. CDR3 DNA: TGTGCCAGCAGCCCGCCCCCAAGTTCAGAGACCCAGTACTTC.

There are many counts of this clonotype. For the CDR3, the DNA is TGCGCCAGCACAGTTAGCGGGACCGGCGTCGGGGAGCTGTTTTTT. It is translated as CASTVSGTGVGELFF. This chain joins TRBV5-1 and TRBJ2-2, with 8 bases fitting TRBD2. Trimming at V came to 6 bases and at J to 7 bases, leaving 11 bases not matched to a gene. The CDR3 sequence is 15 residues long. Germline V lookup: CDR1 SGHRS, CDR2 YFSETQ.

This clonotype was recorded many times. This chain connects TRBV20-1 to TRBJ2-1; D gene unclear. V was trimmed by 7 bases and J by 0 bases, leaving 16 bases between them. This CDR3 has 15 residues. Germline V lookup: CDR1 DFQATT, CDR2 SNEGSKA (reference sequence). CDR3: CSVTRIASSYNEQFF. CDR3 nucleotides: TGCAGTGTCACGCGGATAGCTAGCTCCTACAATGAGCAGTTCTTC.

This clonotype was picked up many times. V usage is TRBV12-3 or TRBV12-4 and J usage is TRBJ2-5; 12 positions match TRBD1. Trimming took 6 bases from V and 2 from J; bases not matched to a gene: 13. This CDR3 comprises 18 residues. In DNA, the CDR3 is TGTGCCAGCAGCCCGGGACAGGGGGCGAGTCCCCTTCAAGAGACCCAGTACTTC. Translating it yields CASSPGQGASPLQETQYF.

A few counts support this clonotype. The rearrangement uses TRBV19 and TRBJ1-5, with TRBD1 matching 10 bases. Germline lookup yields CDR1 LNHDA and CDR2 SQIVND (reference sequence). This CDR3 comprises 16 residues. Trimming took 4 bases from V and 7 from J; bases not matched to a gene: 10. As DNA, the CDR3 is TGTGCCAGTAGTACAGACGGACAGGGGGTATCCCAGCCCCAGCATTTT. Translating gives CASSTDGQGVSQPQHF.

The sample holds many counts of this clonotype. The chain combines TRBV10-3 with TRBJ2-1; maybe TRBD2 (7 bases). This CDR3 contains 16 residues. CDR1 is ENHRY, CDR2 SYGVKD, per germline. V was clipped by 4 bases and J by 5 bases, with 18 bases between them. The CDR3, as DNA: TGTGCCATCAGTGGGGGGGGGACACCCGAACACAATGAGCAGTTCTTC. This sequence encodes CAISGGGTPEHNEQFF.

This chain joins TRBV10-3 and TRBJ2-7; TRBD1 might be the D (5 bases). V was trimmed by 4 bases and J by 5 bases, leaving 9 bases between them. The germline V gene encodes CDR1 ENHRY and CDR2 SYGVKD. CDR3 size: 12 residues. CDR3 region: CAISGGSHEQYF. As DNA, the CDR3 is TGTGCCATCAGTGGGGGCTCGCACGAGCAGTACTTC.

Of note for this clonotype: This may come from a read error, since a much larger clone is one base off. Here the CDR3 omits its conserved ending phenylalanine or tryptophan, so a read error is the likely source. The J gene is TRBJ1-5, the V gene TRBV3-1; no clear D. V shed 1 base and J shed 0 bases, with 7 bases lying between them. Germline V gene data show CDR1 as LGHDT and CDR2 as YNNKEL (reference sequence). This CDR3 contains 15 residues. CDR3 in DNA: TGTGCCAGCAGCCAAGGACAAACTAGCAATCAGCCCCAGCATTAT. Amino acid sequence: CASSQGQTSNQPQHY.

This clonotype was seen ten or more times. CDR3 sequence (DNA): TGTGCCAGCAGCCAGTCGCCGGGGGAGCAGTTCTTC. Amino acid sequence: CASSQSPGEQFF. The V gene is TRBV7-3, the J gene TRBJ2-1; a weak D match, TRBD2 (5 bases). V lost 5 bases and J lost 10, with 12 bases in between. Looked up from germline, CDR1 is SGHTA and CDR2 is FQGTGA. CDR3 length equals 12 residues.

As to this clonotype: This could be a read error, since a much larger clone is one nucleotide away. The J gene is TRBJ2-5, the V gene TRBV10-3; D not resolved. In germline, CDR1 is ENHRY, CDR2 SYGVKD. The CDR3 covers 14 residues. This chain's CDR3 is CVISEGLRQETQYF. CDR3 in DNA: TGTGTCATCAGTGAAGGGCTCCGTCAAGAGACCCAGTACTTC.

The sample holds many counts of this clonotype. This rearrangement joins TRBV6-1 to TRBJ2-1, with D perhaps TRBD1 or TRBD2 (5 bases each). This CDR3 is 14 amino acids long. Germline V lookup: CDR1 MNHNS, CDR2 SASEGT. The V end lost 10 bases, the J end lost 3 bases, and 16 bases lay between the germline ends. This chain's CDR3 is CAIRSGRNYNEQFF. CDR3 nucleotides: TGTGCCATTCGATCGGGGCGCAACTACAATGAGCAGTTCTTC.